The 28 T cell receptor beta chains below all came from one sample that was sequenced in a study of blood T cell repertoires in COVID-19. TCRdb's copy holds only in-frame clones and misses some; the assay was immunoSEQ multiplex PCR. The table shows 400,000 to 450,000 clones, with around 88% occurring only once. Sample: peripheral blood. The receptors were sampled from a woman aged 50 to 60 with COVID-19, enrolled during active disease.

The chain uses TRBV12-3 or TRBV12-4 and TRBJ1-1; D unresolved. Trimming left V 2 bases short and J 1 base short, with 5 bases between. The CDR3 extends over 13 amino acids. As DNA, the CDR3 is TGTGCCAGCAGTTTAAAACAGAACACTGAAGCTTTCTTT. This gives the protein CASSLKQNTEAFF.

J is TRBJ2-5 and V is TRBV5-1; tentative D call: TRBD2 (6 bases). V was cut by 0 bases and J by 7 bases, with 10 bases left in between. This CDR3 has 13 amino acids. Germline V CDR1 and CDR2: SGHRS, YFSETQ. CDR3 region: CASSLDLGGTQYF. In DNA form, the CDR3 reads TGCGCCAGCAGCTTGGATTTGGGGGGGACCCAGTACTTC.

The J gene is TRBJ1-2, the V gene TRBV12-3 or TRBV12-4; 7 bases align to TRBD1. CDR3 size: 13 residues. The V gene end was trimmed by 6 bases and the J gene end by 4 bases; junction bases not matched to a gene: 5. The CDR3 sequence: CASSTDRAYGYTF. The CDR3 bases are TGTGCCAGCAGCACCGACAGGGCCTATGGCTACACCTTC.

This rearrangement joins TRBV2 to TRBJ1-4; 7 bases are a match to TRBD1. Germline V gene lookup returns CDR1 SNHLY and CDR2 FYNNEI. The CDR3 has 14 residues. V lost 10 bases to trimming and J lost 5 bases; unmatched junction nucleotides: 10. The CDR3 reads CATTATGRNEKLFF. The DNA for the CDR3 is TGTGCCACCACAGCGACAGGGCGGAATGAAAAACTGTTTTTT.

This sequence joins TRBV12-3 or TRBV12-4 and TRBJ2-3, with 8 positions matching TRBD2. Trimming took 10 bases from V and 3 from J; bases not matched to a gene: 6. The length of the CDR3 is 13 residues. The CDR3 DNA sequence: TGTGCCACCCGGGGGGGGGCGACAGATACGCAGTATTTT. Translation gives CATRGGATDTQYF.

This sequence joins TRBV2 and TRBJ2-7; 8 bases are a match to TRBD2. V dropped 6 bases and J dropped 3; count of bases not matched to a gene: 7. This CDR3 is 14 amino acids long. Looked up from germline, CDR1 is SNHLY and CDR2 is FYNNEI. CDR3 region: CASRARGGNYEQYF. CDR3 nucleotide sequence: TGTGCCAGCAGGGCCCGCGGGGGGAACTACGAGCAGTACTTC.

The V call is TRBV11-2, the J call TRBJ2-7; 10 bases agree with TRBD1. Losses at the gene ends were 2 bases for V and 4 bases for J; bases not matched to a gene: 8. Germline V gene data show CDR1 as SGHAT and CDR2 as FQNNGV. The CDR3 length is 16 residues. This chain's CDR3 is CASSLWTGTGEYEQYF. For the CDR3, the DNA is TGTGCCAGCAGCTTATGGACCGGGACAGGGGAATACGAGCAGTACTTC.

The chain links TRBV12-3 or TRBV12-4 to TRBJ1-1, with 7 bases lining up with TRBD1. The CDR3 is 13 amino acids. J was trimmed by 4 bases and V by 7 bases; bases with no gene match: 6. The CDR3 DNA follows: TGTGCCAGCACCCGGGACAGTGGCACTGAAGCTTTCTTT. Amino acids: CASTRDSGTEAFF.

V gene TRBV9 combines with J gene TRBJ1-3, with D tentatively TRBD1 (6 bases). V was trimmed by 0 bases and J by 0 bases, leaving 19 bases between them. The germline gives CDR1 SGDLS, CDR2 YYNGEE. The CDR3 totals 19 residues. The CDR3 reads CASSVVDGTRHLSGNTIYF. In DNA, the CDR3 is TGTGCCAGCAGCGTAGTAGACGGGACAAGACACCTCTCTGGAAACACCATATATTTT. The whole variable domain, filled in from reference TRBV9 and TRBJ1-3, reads DSGVTQTPKHLITATGQRVTLRCSPRSGDLSVYWYQQSLDQGLQFLIQYYNGEERAKGNILERFSAQQFPDLHSELNLSSLELGDSALYFCASSVVDGTRHLSGNTIYFGEGSWLTVV.

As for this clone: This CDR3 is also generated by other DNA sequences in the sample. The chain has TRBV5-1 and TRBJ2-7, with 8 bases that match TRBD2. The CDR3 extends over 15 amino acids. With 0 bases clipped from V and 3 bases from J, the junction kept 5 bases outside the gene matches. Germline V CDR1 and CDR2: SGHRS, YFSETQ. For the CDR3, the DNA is TGCGCCAGCAGCTTGGTTGGCGGGGGGAGCTACGAGCAGTACTTC. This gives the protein CASSLVGGGSYEQYF.

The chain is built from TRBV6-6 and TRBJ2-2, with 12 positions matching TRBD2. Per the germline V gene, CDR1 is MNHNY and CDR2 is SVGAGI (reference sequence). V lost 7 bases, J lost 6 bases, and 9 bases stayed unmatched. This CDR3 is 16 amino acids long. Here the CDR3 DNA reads TGTGCCAGCATGCTAACTAGCGGGGGGATCTCCGGGGAGCTGTTTTTT. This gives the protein CASMLTSGGISGELFF.

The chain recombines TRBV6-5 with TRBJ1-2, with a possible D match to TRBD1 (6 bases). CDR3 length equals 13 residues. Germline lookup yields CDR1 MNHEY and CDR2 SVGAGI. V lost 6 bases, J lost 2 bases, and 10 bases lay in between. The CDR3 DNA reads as TGTGCCAGCAGCCCAACAGGGAACTATGGCTACACCTTC. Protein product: CASSPTGNYGYTF.

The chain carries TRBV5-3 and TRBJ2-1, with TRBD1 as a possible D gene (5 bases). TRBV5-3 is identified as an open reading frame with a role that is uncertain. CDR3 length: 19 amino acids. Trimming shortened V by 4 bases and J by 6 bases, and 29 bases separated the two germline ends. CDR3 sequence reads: CARSVPPPKGVRTGNEQFF. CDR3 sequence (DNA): TGTGCCAGAAGCGTACCACCCCCGAAAGGGGTACGGACGGGCAATGAGCAGTTCTTC.

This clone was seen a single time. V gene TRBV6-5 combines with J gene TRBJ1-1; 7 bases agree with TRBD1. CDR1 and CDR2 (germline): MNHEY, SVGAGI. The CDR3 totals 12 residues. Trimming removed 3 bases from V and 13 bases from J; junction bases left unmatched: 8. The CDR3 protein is CASSYSTGVLFF. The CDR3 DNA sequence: TGTGCCAGCAGTTATTCAACAGGGGTACTTTTCTTT.

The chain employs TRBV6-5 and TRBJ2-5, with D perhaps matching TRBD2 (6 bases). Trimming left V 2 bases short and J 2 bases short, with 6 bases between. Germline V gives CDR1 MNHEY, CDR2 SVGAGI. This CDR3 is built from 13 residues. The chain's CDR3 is CASSYAGQETQYF. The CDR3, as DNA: TGTGCCAGCAGTTACGCGGGACAAGAGACCCAGTACTTC.

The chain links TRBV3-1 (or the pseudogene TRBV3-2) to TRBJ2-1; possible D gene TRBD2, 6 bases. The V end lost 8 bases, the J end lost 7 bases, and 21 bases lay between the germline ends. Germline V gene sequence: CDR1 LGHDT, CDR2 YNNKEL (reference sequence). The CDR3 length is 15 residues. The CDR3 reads CASSNPGTFPNEQFF. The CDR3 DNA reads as TGTGCCAGCTCGAACCCCGGGACTTTCCCTAATGAGCAGTTCTTC.

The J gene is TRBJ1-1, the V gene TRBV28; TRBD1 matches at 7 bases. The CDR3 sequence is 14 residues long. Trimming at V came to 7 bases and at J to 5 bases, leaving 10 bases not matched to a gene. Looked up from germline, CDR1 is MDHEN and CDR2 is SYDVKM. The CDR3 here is CASKLTGFVTEAFF. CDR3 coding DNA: TGTGCCAGCAAACTGACAGGGTTTGTAACTGAAGCTTTCTTT.

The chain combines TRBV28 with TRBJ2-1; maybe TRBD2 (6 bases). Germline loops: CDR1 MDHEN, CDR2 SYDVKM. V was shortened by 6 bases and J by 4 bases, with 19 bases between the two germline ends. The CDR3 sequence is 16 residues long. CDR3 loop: CASSPPLGGVYNEQFF. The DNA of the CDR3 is TGTGCCAGCAGCCCTCCCTTGGGCGGGGTATACAATGAGCAGTTCTTC.

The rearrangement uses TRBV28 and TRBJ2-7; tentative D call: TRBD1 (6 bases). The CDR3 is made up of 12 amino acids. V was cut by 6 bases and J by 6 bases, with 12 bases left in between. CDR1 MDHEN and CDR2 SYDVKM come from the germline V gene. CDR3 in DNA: TGTGCCAGCAGAGAACAGGGCGGCGAGCAGTACTTC. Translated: CASREQGGEQYF.

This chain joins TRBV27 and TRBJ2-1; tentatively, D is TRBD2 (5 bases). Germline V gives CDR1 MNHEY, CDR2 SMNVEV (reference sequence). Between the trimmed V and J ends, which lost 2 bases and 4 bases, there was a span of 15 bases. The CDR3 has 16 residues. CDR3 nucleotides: TGTGCCAGCAGTTTAGCTCCCAGCAGGAGGTACAATGAGCAGTTCTTC. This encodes CASSLAPSRRYNEQFF.

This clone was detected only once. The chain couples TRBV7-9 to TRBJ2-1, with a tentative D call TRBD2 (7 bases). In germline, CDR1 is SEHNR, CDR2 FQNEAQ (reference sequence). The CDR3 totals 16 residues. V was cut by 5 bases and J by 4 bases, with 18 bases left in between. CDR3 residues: CASSPLGGGTYNEQFF. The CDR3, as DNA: TGTGCCAGCAGCCCGCTGGGGGGGGGCACATACAATGAGCAGTTCTTC.

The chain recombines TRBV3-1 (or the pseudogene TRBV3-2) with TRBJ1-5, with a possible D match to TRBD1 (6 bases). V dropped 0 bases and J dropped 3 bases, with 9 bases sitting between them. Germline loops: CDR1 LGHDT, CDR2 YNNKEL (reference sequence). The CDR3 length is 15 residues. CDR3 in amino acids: CASSQDGQTNQPQHF. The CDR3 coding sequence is TGTGCCAGCAGCCAAGACGGACAGACCAATCAGCCCCAGCATTTT.

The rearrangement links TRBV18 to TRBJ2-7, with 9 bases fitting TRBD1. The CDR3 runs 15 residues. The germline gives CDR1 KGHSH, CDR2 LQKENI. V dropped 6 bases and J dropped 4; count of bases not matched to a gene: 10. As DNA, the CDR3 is TGTGCCAGCTCCCAGAGCGGGACAGGGCAGTACGAGCAGTACTTC. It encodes CASSQSGTGQYEQYF. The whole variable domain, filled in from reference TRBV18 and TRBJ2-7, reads NAGVMQNPRHLVRRRGQEARLRCSPMKGHSHVYWYRQLPEEGLKFMVYLQKENIIDESGMPKERFSAEFPKEGPSILRIQQVVRGDSAAYFCASSQSGTGQYEQYFGPGTRLTVT.

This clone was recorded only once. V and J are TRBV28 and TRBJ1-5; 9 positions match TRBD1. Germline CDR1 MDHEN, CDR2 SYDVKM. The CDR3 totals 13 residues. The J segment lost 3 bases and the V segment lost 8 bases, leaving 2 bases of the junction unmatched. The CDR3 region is CASDRGFNQPQHF. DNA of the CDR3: TGTGCCAGCGACAGGGGGTTCAATCAGCCCCAGCATTTT.

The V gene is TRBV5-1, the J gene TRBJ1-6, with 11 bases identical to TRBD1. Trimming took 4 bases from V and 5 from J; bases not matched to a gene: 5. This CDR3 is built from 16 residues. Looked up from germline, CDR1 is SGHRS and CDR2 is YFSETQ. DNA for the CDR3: TGCGCCAGCAGCGGGAGGACAGGGGGCAATAATTCACCCCTCCACTTT. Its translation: CASSGRTGGNNSPLHF.

CDR3 DNA: TGCGCCAGCAGCCAAGATCCAGCCAGGCCGGAGCAGTTCTTC. This gives the protein CASSQDPARPEQFF. The chain couples TRBV4-1 to TRBJ2-1, with unresolved D. Trimming removed 0 bases at V and 10 bases at J, with 13 bases between. Germline V CDR1 and CDR2: MGHRA, YSYEKL. CDR3 length: 14 amino acids.

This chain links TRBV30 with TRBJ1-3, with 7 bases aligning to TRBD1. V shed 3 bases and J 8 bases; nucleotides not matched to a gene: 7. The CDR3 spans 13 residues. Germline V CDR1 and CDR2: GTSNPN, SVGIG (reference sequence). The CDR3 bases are TGTGCCTGGAGCCCTGAAACAGGGGACACCATATATTTT. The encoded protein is CAWSPETGDTIYF. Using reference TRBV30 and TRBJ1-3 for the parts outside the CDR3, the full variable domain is SQTIHQWPATLVQPVGSPLSLECTVEGTSNPNLYWYRQAAGRGLQLLFYSVGIGQISSEVPQNLSASRPQDRQFILSSKKLLLSDSGFYLCAWSPETGDTIYFGEGSWLTVV.

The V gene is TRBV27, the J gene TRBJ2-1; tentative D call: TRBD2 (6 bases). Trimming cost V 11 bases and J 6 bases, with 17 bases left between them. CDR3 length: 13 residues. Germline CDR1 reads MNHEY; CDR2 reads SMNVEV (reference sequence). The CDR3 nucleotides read TGTGCCGGAGTCGGGACTTCCCTCAATGAGCAGTTCTTC. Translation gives CAGVGTSLNEQFF.